The next 22 T cell receptor beta chains were all read from a single sample in a study of radiotherapy plus CTLA-4 blockade in lung cancer. The assay was immunoSEQ multiplex PCR, and TCRdb's table has in-frame clones only and misses some. The sample has approximately 78,000 clones; roughly 78% are singletons. The sample in question was peripheral blood, obtained from a patient treated with radiotherapy plus ipilimumab. The receptors derive from a human donor with non-small cell lung cancer who had a complete response to radiotherapy plus ipilimumab.

V and J are TRBV5-4 and TRBJ2-7; TRBD2 agrees at 11 bases. The CDR3 is 15 residues long. The V and J ends lost 4 bases and 3 bases, in that order; junction bases with no gene match: 6. The germline V gene encodes CDR1 SGHNT and CDR2 YYREEE (reference sequence). The CDR3 loop is CASSKTSGTIYEQYF. The CDR3 DNA sequence: TGTGCCAGCAGCAAGACTAGCGGGACTATCTACGAGCAGTACTTC.

This chain uses TRBV6-5 with TRBJ1-2; TRBD1 aligns across 7 bases. From germline, CDR1 is MNHEY and CDR2 SVGAGI. The length of the CDR3 is 13 residues. With V trimmed by 6 bases and J by 8 bases, 9 bases remained unmatched. CDR3 sequence (DNA): TGTGCCAGCAGACCACGAGGGGGCAGAGGCTACACCTTC. This gives the protein CASRPRGGRGYTF.

Ten or more counts support this clone. This sequence joins TRBV28 and TRBJ1-5, with a weak D call TRBD1 (5 bases). With 5 bases removed from V and 2 bases from J, the gap between germline ends came to 13 bases. Per germline, CDR1 MDHEN and CDR2 SYDVKM. This CDR3 contains 15 residues. The CDR3 coding sequence is TGTGCCAGCAGTGCCGGAGGGGTCGGCAATCAGCCCCAGCATTTT. This encodes CASSAGGVGNQPQHF.

This chain joins TRBV7-9 and TRBJ2-3; D uncertain. The CDR3 is made up of 11 amino acids. Trimming stripped 4 bases from V and 2 bases from J, with 1 base between. The germline V gene encodes CDR1 SEHNR and CDR2 FQNEAQ (reference sequence). In DNA, the CDR3 is TGTGCCAGCAGCTCCACAGATACGCAGTATTTT. This gives the protein CASSSTDTQYF.

This chain links TRBV19 with TRBJ2-1; possibly TRBD1 for D (6 bases). The germline V and J ends were trimmed by 3 bases and 0 bases, with 9 bases remaining between them. This CDR3 is built from 15 residues. Germline V gives CDR1 LNHDA, CDR2 SQIVND (reference sequence). CDR3 DNA sequence: TGTGCCAGTAGTATTACAGGGTTCTCCTACAATGAGCAGTTCTTC. Translation gives CASSITGFSYNEQFF.

The chain carries TRBV4-1 and TRBJ2-7; D gene ambiguous. This CDR3 has 14 residues. With 0 bases removed from V and 6 bases from J, the gap between germline ends came to 12 bases. The V gene's germline CDR1 is MGHRA and CDR2 YSYEKL. The CDR3 sequence: CASSQDLGLGEQYV. CDR3 nucleotides: TGCGCCAGCAGCCAAGATCTTGGCCTAGGCGAGCAGTACGTC.

The J gene is TRBJ2-5, the V gene TRBV19; tentatively, D is TRBD2 (6 bases). There are 13 residues in the CDR3. Trimming removed 5 bases from V and 2 bases from J, with 9 bases in between. Germline CDR1 reads LNHDA; CDR2 reads SQIVND (reference sequence). CDR3 residues: CASSEGGQETQYF. In nucleotides, the CDR3 is TGTGCCAGTAGTGAGGGAGGACAAGAGACCCAGTACTTC. The full variable domain, its missing parts supplied by reference TRBV19 and TRBJ2-5, is DGGITQSPKYLFRKEGQNVTLSCEQNLNHDAMYWYRQDPGQGLRLIYYSQIVNDFQKGDIAEGYSVSREKKESFPLTVTSAQKNPTAFYLCASSEGGQETQYFGPGTRLLVL.

The rearrangement links TRBV4-3 to TRBJ2-1, with 9 bases matching TRBD2. V trimming: 1 base; J trimming: 5 bases; junction bases outside the gene matches: 6. The CDR3 length is 16 residues. Germline V gene lookup returns CDR1 LGHNA and CDR2 YSLEER. The CDR3 protein is CASSQVLAGENNEQFF. The DNA of the CDR3 is TGCGCCAGCAGCCAAGTGTTAGCGGGGGAAAACAATGAGCAGTTCTTC.

The V call is TRBV7-9, the J call TRBJ2-2, with unresolved D. The V end lost 6 bases, the J end lost 2 bases, and 16 bases lay between the germline ends. This CDR3 comprises 16 residues. CDR1 and CDR2 from the germline V gene are SEHNR and FQNEAQ (reference sequence). The DNA for the CDR3 is TGTGCCAGCAGACTCGACTCTACCTTAAACACCGGGGAGCTGTTTTTT. This encodes CASRLDSTLNTGELFF.

This chain connects TRBV30 to TRBJ1-2; possibly TRBD1 for D (5 bases). This CDR3 is built from 15 residues. The V gene's germline CDR1 is GTSNPN and CDR2 SVGIG (reference sequence). V gave up 2 bases and J gave up 6 bases, with 19 bases separating them. CDR3 protein: CAWSSKWQGGDGYTF. CDR3 sequence (DNA): TGTGCCTGGAGTTCTAAGTGGCAGGGTGGAGATGGCTACACCTTC. Full variable domain (outside the CDR3, taken from reference TRBV30 and TRBJ1-2): SQTIHQWPATLVQPVGSPLSLECTVEGTSNPNLYWYRQAAGRGLQLLFYSVGIGQISSEVPQNLSASRPQDRQFILSSKKLLLSDSGFYLCAWSSKWQGGDGYTFGSGTRLTVV.

The V call is TRBV6-5, the J call TRBJ2-7, with TRBD1 matching over 8 bases. J gave up 1 base and V 0 bases, and 2 bases lay outside the gene matches. The CDR3 is 15 amino acids. The germline V gene has CDR1 MNHEY and CDR2 SVGAGI. The CDR3 loop reads CASSYSGDRSYEQYF. CDR3 coding DNA: TGTGCCAGCAGTTACTCCGGGGACAGGTCCTACGAGCAGTACTTC.

The rearrangement uses TRBV28 and TRBJ1-5; D is ambiguous. The CDR3 sequence is 16 residues long. The V end was cut by 3 bases, the J end by 0 bases, with 12 bases between. Germline CDR1 is MDHEN and CDR2 is SYDVKM. DNA for the CDR3: TGTGCCAGCAGTTTTCAGTCCCTCTATAGCAATCAGCCCCAGCATTTT. Protein sequence: CASSFQSLYSNQPQHF.

The chain's CDR3 is CASSILSGTGGDYGYTF. For the CDR3, the DNA is TGTGCCAGTAGTATCCTATCCGGAACAGGGGGCGACTATGGCTACACCTTC. The chain uses TRBV19 and TRBJ1-2; 9 bases agree with TRBD1. Germline loops: CDR1 LNHDA, CDR2 SQIVND (reference sequence). V shed 3 bases and J 3 bases; nucleotides not matched to a gene: 11. CDR3 length equals 17 residues. Using reference TRBV19 and TRBJ1-2 for the parts outside the CDR3, the full variable domain is DGGITQSPKYLFRKEGQNVTLSCEQNLNHDAMYWYRQDPGQGLRLIYYSQIVNDFQKGDIAEGYSVSREKKESFPLTVTSAQKNPTAFYLCASSILSGTGGDYGYTFGSGTRLTVV.

V gene TRBV11-3 combines with J gene TRBJ2-5; no definite D call. CDR1 and CDR2 from the germline V gene are SGHNT and YENEEA. V lost 0 bases and J 3 bases, leaving 14 bases between the germline ends. The CDR3 spans 16 residues. The CDR3 here is CASSLDWAAREETQYF. The CDR3 DNA sequence: TGTGCCAGCAGCTTAGATTGGGCAGCAAGAGAAGAGACCCAGTACTTC.

The chain has TRBV11-2 and TRBJ1-5; 8 bases map to TRBD1. This CDR3 has 15 residues. The germline gives CDR1 SGHAT, CDR2 FQNNGV. V shed 5 bases, J shed 4 bases, and the junction held 7 bases outside the gene matches. The CDR3 loop reads CASSPRTGFNQPQHF. The CDR3 bases are TGTGCCAGCAGCCCGCGGACAGGGTTTAATCAGCCCCAGCATTTT.

Only one count was recorded for this clone. J is TRBJ2-1 and V is TRBV4-1; D perhaps matches TRBD2 (5 bases). Trimming removed 3 bases at V and 7 bases at J, with 13 bases between. The CDR3 is made up of 14 amino acids. Per germline, CDR1 MGHRA and CDR2 YSYEKL. CDR3 sequence reads: CASSHFTTSNEQFF. In nucleotides, the CDR3 is TGCGCCAGCAGCCACTTTACTACTAGTAATGAGCAGTTCTTC.

This rearrangement joins TRBV7-9 to TRBJ2-1; TRBD2 might be the D (5 bases). The CDR3 consists of 15 residues. CDR1 and CDR2 from the germline V gene are SEHNR and FQNEAQ (reference sequence). V shed 0 bases and J shed 2 bases, with 8 bases lying between them. The CDR3 bases are TGTGCCAGCAGCTTAGCATCCGGGACCTACAATGAGCAGTTCTTC. It is translated as CASSLASGTYNEQFF. The full variable domain, its missing parts supplied by reference TRBV7-9 and TRBJ2-1, is DTGVSQNPRHKITKRGQNVTFRCDPISEHNRLYWYRQTLGQGPEFLTYFQNEAQLEKSRLLSDRFSAERPKGSFSTLEIQRTEQGDSAMYLCASSLASGTYNEQFFGPGTRLTVL.

This clone was seen a few times. This chain uses TRBV10-3 with TRBJ2-2; 8 positions agree with TRBD2. The junction had 9 bases not matched to a gene; V was cut back by 3 bases and J by 6 bases. This CDR3 has 16 amino acids. From germline, CDR1 is ENHRY and CDR2 SYGVKD. CDR3 sequence (DNA): TGTGCCATCAGTGAATGGCGGGGGGAGGCGGCCGGGGAGCTGTTTTTT. It specifies CAISEWRGEAAGELFF.

V and J are TRBV10-3 and TRBJ1-5, with 8 bases that match TRBD1. The V segment lost 0 bases and the J segment 6 bases; nucleotides outside the gene matches: 4. CDR1 is ENHRY, CDR2 SYGVKD, per germline. This CDR3 is 15 amino acids long. CDR3 in DNA: TGTGCCATCAGTGAGTCGGACAGGGAGGGTCAGCCCCAGCATTTT. Protein product: CAISESDREGQPQHF.

The chain has TRBV28 and TRBJ2-5; TRBD2 aligns across 8 bases. V shed 2 bases, J shed 5 bases, and the junction held 7 bases outside the gene matches. The CDR3 length is 15 residues. Germline V gene lookup returns CDR1 MDHEN and CDR2 SYDVKM. The DNA for the CDR3 is TGTGCCAGCAGTTTAATCCCCAGCGGGAGTGAGACCCAGTACTTC. Residues: CASSLIPSGSETQYF.

V and J are TRBV2 and TRBJ1-3; D is unclear. This CDR3 contains 14 residues. Trimming pared 8 bases from V and 0 bases from J, leaving 11 bases between. CDR1 is SNHLY, CDR2 FYNNEI, per germline. In DNA, the CDR3 is TGTGCCAGCGGGTCGGGCAGCTCTGGAAACACCATATATTTT. This sequence encodes CASGSGSSGNTIYF.

V usage is TRBV15 and J usage is TRBJ1-4, with a weak D call TRBD1 (6 bases). The V gene lost 0 bases and the J gene lost 8 bases, with 13 bases spanning the gap. Per germline, CDR1 LNHNV and CDR2 YYDKDF (reference sequence). This CDR3 has 15 residues. The CDR3 nucleotides read TGTGCCACCAGCAGAGATAGGGGGGCACGGGAAAAACTGTTTTTT. Translated: CATSRDRGAREKLFF.